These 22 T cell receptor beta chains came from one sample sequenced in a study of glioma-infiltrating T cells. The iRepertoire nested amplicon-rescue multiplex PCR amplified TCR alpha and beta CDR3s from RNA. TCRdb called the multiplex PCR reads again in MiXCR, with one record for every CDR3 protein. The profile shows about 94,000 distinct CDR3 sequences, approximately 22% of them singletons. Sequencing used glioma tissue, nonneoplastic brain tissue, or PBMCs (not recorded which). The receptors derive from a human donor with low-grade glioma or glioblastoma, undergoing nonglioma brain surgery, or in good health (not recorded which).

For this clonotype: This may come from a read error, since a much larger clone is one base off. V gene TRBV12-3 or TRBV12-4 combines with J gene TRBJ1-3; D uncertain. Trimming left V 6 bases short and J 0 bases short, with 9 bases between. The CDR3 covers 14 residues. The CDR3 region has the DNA TGTGCCAGCAGACGGGCCTTCTCTGGAAACACCATATATTTT. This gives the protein CASRRAFSGNTIYF.

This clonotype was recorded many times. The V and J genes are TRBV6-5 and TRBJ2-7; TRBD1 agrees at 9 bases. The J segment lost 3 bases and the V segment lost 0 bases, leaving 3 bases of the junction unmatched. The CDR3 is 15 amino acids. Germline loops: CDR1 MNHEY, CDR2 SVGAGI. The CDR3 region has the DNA TGTGCCAGCAGTTACTCGAGACAGGGGGTCTACGAGCAGTACTTC. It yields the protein CASSYSRQGVYEQYF.

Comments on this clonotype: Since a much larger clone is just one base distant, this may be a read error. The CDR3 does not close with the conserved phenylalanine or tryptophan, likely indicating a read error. CDR3 nucleotides: TGCGCCAGCAGCCAACAGGCGCGCGAAAAACTGTTTCTT. Its translation: CASSQQAREKLFL. The chain employs TRBV4-1 and TRBJ1-4; D is ambiguous. The germline V gene has CDR1 MGHRA and CDR2 YSYEKL. The CDR3 length is 13 residues. Trimming cost V 2 bases and J 8 bases, with 9 bases left between them.

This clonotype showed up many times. The CDR3 spells CATSTFNGVADEQFF. In nucleotides, the CDR3 is TGTGCCACCAGTACCTTTAACGGGGTAGCCGATGAGCAGTTCTTC. The chain carries TRBV24-1 and TRBJ2-1; tentatively, D is TRBD2 (5 bases). V gave up 6 bases and J gave up 8 bases, with 19 bases separating them. CDR1 and CDR2 from the germline V gene are KGHDR and SFDVKD. The CDR3 has 15 amino acids.

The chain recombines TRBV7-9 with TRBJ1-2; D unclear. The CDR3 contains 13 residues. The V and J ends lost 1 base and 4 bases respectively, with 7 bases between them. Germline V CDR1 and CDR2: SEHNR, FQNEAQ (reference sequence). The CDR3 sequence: CASSLDYSYGYTF. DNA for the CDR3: TGTGCCAGCAGCTTAGACTACAGCTATGGCTACACCTTC.

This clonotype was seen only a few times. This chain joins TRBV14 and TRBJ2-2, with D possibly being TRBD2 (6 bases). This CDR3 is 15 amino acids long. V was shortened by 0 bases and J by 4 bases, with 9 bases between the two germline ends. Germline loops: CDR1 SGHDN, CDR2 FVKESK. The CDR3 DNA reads TGTGCCAGCAGCCAAGATGGGGGACTCACCGGGGAGCTGTTTTTT. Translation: CASSQDGGLTGELFF.

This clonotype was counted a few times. For the CDR3, the DNA is TGTGCCAGCAGCGGCCCCGGGCTAGCGGACGAGCAGTACTTC. Amino acid sequence: CASSGPGLADEQYF. The chain carries TRBV9 and TRBJ2-7; 7 nucleotides line up with TRBD2. The CDR3 is 14 residues long. The germline gives CDR1 SGDLS, CDR2 YYNGEE. J was trimmed by 5 bases and V by 3 bases; bases with no gene match: 8.

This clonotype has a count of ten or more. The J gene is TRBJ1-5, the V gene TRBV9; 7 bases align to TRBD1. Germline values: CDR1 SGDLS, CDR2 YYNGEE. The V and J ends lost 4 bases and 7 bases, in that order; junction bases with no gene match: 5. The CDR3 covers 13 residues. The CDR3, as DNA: TGTGCCAGCAGCCGAGCAGGGGGACAGCCCCAGCATTTT. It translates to CASSRAGGQPQHF. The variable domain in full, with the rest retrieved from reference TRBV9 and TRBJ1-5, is DSGVTQTPKHLITATGQRVTLRCSPRSGDLSVYWYQQSLDQGLQFLIQYYNGEERAKGNILERFSAQQFPDLHSELNLSSLELGDSALYFCASSRAGGQPQHFGDGTRLSIL.

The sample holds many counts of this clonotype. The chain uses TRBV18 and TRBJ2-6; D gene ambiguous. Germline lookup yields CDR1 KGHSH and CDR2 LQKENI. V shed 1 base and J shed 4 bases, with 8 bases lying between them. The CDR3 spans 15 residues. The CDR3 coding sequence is TGTGCCAGCTCACCACGGGGTGCAGGGGCCAACGTCCTGACTTTC. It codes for CASSPRGAGANVLTF.

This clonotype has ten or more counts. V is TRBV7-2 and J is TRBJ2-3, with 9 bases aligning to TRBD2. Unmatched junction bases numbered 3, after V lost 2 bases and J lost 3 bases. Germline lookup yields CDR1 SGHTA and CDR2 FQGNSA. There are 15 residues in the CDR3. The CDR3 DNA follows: TGTGCCAGCAGCTTAATAGCGGGGGAGACAGATACGCAGTATTTT. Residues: CASSLIAGETDTQYF.

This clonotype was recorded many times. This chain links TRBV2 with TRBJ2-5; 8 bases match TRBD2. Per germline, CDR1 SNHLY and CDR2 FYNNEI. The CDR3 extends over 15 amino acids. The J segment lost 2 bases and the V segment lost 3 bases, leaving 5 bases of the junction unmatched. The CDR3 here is CASSEFGRGQETQYF. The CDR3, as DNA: TGTGCCAGCAGTGAGTTCGGGAGGGGGCAAGAGACCCAGTACTTC. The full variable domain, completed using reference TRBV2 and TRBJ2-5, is EPEVTQTPSHQVTQMGQEVILRCVPISNHLYFYWYRQILGQKVEFLVSFYNNEISEKSEIFDDQFSVERPDGSNFTLKIRSTKLEDSAMYFCASSEFGRGQETQYFGPGTRLLVL.

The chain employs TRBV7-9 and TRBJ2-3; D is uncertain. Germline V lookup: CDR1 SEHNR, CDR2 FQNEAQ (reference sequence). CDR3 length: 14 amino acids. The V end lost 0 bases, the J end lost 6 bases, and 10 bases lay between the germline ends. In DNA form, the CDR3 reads TGTGCCAGCAGCTTAGCGTACATCCGCGATACGCAGTATTTT. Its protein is CASSLAYIRDTQYF. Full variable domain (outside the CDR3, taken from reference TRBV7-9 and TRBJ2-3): DTGVSQNPRHKITKRGQNVTFRCDPISEHNRLYWYRQTLGQGPEFLTYFQNEAQLEKSRLLSDRFSAERPKGSFSTLEIQRTEQGDSAMYLCASSLAYIRDTQYFGPGTRLTVL.

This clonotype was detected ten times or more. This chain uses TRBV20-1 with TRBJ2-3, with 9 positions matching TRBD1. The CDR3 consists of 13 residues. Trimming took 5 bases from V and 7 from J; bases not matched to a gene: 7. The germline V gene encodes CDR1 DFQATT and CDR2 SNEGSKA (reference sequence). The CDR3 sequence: CSASGQGDHTQYF. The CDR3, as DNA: TGCAGTGCTTCGGGACAGGGAGACCATACGCAGTATTTT.

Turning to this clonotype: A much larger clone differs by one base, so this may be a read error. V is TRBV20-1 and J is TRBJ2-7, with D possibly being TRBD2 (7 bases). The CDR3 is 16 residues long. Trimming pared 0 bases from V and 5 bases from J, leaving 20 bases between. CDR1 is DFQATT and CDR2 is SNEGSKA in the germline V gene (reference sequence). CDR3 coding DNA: TGCAGTGCTAGAGATAAGGGCCGGGGCGGGGGCCACGAGCAGTACTTC. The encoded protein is CSARDKGRGGGHEQYF.

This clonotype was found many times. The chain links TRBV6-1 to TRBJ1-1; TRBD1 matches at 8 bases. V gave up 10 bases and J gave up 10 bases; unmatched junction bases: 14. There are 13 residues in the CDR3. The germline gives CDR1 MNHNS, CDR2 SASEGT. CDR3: CATERQKTGGAFF. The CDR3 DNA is TGTGCCACCGAACGACAGAAAACAGGGGGAGCTTTCTTT.

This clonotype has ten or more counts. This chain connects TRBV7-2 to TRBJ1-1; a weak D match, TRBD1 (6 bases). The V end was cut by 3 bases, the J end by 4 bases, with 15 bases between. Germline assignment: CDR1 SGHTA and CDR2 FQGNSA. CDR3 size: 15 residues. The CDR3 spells CASSLGSGGPTEAFF. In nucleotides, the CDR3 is TGTGCCAGCAGCTTGGGGTCGGGGGGGCCCACTGAAGCTTTCTTT.

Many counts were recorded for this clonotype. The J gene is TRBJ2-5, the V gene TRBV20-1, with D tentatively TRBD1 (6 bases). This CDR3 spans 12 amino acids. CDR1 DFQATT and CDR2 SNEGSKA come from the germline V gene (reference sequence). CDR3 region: CSVPQGTETQYF. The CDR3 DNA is TGCAGCGTTCCACAGGGTACGGAGACCCAGTACTTC.

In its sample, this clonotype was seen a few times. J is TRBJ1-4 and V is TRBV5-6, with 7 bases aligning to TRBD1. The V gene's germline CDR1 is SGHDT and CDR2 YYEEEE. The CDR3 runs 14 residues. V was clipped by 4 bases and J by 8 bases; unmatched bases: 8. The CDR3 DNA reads TGTGCCAGCAGCCGCACAGGGGTCGACGAAAAACTGTTTTTT. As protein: CASSRTGVDEKLFF.

This CDR3 reads CASSSPVGGDGYTF. Written as DNA, the CDR3 is TGCGCCAGCAGCTCTCCTGTAGGGGGAGATGGCTACACCTTC. The gene calls are TRBV5-1 and TRBJ1-2; possibly TRBD1 for D (6 bases). Germline V gene data show CDR1 as SGHRS and CDR2 as YFSETQ. V was cut by 3 bases and J by 6 bases, with 15 bases left in between. The CDR3 consists of 14 residues.

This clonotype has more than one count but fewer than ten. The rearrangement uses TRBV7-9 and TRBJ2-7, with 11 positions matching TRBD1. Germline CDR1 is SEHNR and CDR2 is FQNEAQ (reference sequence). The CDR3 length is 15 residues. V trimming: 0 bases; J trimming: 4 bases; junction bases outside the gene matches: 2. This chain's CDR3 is CASSLAGQGVYEQYF. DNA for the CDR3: TGTGCCAGCAGCTTAGCGGGACAGGGGGTATACGAGCAGTACTTC.

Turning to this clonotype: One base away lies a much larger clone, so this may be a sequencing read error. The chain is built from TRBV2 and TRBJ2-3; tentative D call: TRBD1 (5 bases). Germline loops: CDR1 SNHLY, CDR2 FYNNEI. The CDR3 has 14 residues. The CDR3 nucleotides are TGTGCCGGCAGAGACACCCAAGGGGCAGATACGCAGTATTTT. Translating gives CAGRDTQGADTQYF.

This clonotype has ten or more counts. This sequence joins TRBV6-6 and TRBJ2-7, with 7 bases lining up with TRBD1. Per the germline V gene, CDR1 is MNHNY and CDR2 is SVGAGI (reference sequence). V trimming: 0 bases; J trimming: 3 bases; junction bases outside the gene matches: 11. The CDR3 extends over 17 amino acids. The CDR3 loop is CASSYSVVTDRDYEQYF. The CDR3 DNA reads TGTGCCAGCAGTTACTCGGTCGTAACCGACAGGGACTACGAGCAGTACTTC.